This T cell receptor (beta chain) was identified in a study of circulating tumor DNA in untreated peripheral T-cell lymphoma. Assay used: immunoSEQ multiplex PCR; TCRdb lists only in-frame clones, some missing. The sample yields around 5,000 clones, approximately 70% seen once. The V end was cut by 8 bases, the J end by 0 bases, with 9 bases between. Germline CDR1 MDHEN, CDR2 SYDVKM. The CDR3 totals 13 residues. This clone appeared a few times. V is TRBV28 and J is TRBJ2-3; tentative D call: TRBD1 (6 bases). This TCR derives from a human donor with peripheral T-cell lymphoma. Sequencing used tumor tissue. CDR3 sequence: CASHRVSTDTQYF. The CDR3 nucleotides are TGTGCCAGCCACAGGGTTAGCACAGATACGCAGTATTTT.